The clone carrying this TCR beta chain was detected only a few times. Its target is not known. The data are from a study of cytomegalovirus exposure and HLA in healthy donors. Findings of the study overall: Most observed TCR sequences were rare, whereas some public TCRs were detected in many donors.

PCR primers comprised 60 Vbeta and 13 Jbeta primers. This table comes from immunoSEQ multiplex PCR, and its TCRdb copy is limited to in-frame clones, with some not included. The sample consists of approximately 73,000 clones, about two thirds of them appearing once. With 5 bases removed from V and 6 bases from J, the gap between germline ends came to 24 bases. CDR1 is SGDLS and CDR2 is YYNGEE in the germline V gene. CDR3 length equals 17 residues. This receptor was identified in a young man in good health and CMV-seropositive. Sequencing input: PBMCs. The chain joins TRBV9 to TRBJ2-1, with D maybe TRBD1 (6 bases). CDR3 amino acids: CASRAGTGSGLGNEQFF. DNA for the CDR3: TGTGCCAGCAGAGCAGGAACAGGGTCCGGCCTCGGCAATGAGCAGTTCTTC.